The source of this T cell receptor (beta chain) is a study of blood T cells in healthy people across ages. Across the study: Every two T cells gave about one barcoded beta molecule via template switching.

This CDR3 is built from 16 residues. The trim removed 8 bases at V and 2 bases at J, leaving 12 bases unmatched. A second roughly 6 to 11 cycle PCR used barcoded and J-beta primers. Every sample returned 2.5 million or more CDR3-containing paired-end reads. TCRdb itself ran the 5' RACE reads through MiXCR, one entry per CDR3 protein. The sample yields about 940,000 distinct CDR3 sequences, 45% to 50% seen once. Concerning this clonotype itself: Antigen unknown.

Study observations and caveats: Reliance upon unsorted PBMCs precluded definitive naive versus antigen-experienced comparison. Among T cells, TCR beta diversity per million cells dropped roughly linearly as age rose.

Sequenced input: blood. The TCR sequence derives from a man aged 30-40 years in good health. The chain recombines TRBV12-3 or TRBV12-4 with TRBJ2-3; 8 nucleotides match TRBD1. The CDR3 sequence: CASSLNQGAPTDTQYF. The DNA of the CDR3 is TGTGCCAGCTCCCTAAACCAGGGGGCGCCCACAGATACGCAGTATTTT.